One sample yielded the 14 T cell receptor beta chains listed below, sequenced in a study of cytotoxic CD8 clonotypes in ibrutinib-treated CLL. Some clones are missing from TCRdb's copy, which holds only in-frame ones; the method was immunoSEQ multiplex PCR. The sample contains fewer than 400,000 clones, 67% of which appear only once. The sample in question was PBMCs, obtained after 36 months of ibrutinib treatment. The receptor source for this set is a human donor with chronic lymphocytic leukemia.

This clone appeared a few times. The CDR3 DNA reads TGTGCCAGCAGCCGGGAAGATACGCAGTATTTT. This gives the protein CASSREDTQYF. The genes are TRBV7-2 and TRBJ2-3; D possibly corresponds to TRBD2 (5 bases). Germline lookup yields CDR1 SGHTA and CDR2 FQGNSA. The CDR3 length is 11 residues. Trimming removed 5 bases at V and 5 bases at J, with 5 bases between.

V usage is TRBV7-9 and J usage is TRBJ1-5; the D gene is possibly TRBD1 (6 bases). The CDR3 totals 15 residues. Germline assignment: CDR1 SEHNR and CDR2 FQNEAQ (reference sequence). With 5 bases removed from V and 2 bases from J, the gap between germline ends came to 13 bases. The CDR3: CASSRTEMGNQPQHF. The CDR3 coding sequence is TGTGCCAGCAGCCGGACAGAGATGGGCAATCAGCCCCAGCATTTT.

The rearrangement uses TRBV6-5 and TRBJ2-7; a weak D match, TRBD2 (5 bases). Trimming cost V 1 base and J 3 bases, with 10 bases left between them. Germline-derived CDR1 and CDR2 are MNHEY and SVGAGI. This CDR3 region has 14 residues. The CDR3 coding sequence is TGTGCCAGCAGTTACTTCGGAGGAATCTACGAGCAGTACTTC. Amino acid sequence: CASSYFGGIYEQYF.

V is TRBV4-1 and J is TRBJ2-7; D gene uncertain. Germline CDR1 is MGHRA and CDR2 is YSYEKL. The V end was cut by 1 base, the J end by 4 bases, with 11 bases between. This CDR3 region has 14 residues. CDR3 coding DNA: TGCGCCAGCAGCCAAGGGTGGGGTGCGTACGAGCAGTACTTC. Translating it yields CASSQGWGAYEQYF.

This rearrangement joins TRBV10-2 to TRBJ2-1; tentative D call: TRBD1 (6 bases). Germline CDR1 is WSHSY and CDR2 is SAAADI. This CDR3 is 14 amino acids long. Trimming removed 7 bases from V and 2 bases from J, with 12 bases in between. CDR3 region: CASMVQGTYNEQFF. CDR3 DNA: TGCGCCAGCATGGTTCAGGGGACCTACAATGAGCAGTTCTTC.

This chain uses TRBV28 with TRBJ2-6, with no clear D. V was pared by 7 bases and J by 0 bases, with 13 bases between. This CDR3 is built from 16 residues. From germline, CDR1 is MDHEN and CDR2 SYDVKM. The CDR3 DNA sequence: TGTGCCAGCAAAAACAATCTGCTCTCTGGGGCCAACGTCCTGACTTTC. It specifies CASKNNLLSGANVLTF.

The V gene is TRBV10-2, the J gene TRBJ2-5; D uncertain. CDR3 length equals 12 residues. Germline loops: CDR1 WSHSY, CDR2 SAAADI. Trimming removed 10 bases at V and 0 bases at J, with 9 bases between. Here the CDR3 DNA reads TGCGCCACCACTGTCAACCAAGAGACCCAGTACTTC. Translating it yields CATTVNQETQYF.

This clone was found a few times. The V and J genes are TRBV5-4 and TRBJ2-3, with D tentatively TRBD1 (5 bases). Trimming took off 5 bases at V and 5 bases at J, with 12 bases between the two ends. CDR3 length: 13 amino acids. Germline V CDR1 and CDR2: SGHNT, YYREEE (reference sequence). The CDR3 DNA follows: TGTGCCAGCAGTAGGGGTGGAAAAGATACGCAGTATTTT. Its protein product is CASSRGGKDTQYF. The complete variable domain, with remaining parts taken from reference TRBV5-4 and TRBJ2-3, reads ETGVTQSPTHLIKTRGQQVTLRCSSQSGHNTVSWYQQALGQGPQFIFQYYREEENGRGNFPPRFSGLQFPNYSSELNVNALELDDSALYLCASSRGGKDTQYFGPGTRLTVL.

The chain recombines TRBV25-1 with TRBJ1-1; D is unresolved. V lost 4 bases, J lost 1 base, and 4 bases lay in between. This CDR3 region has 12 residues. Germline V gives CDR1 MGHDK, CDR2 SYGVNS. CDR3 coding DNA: TGTGCCAGCAGTGTAGGGAACACTGAAGCTTTCTTT. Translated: CASSVGNTEAFF.

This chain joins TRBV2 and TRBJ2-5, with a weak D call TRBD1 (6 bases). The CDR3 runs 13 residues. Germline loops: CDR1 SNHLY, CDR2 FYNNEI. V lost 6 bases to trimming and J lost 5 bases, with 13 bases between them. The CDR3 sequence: CASRETGTETQYF. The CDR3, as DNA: TGTGCCAGCAGAGAAACAGGGACCGAGACCCAGTACTTC.

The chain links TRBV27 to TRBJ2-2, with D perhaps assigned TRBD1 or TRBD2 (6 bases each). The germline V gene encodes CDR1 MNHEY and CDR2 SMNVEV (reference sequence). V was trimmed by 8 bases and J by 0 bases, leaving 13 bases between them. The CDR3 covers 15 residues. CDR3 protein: CASWGATTNTGELFF. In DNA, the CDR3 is TGTGCCAGCTGGGGGGCAACTACGAACACCGGGGAGCTGTTTTTT.

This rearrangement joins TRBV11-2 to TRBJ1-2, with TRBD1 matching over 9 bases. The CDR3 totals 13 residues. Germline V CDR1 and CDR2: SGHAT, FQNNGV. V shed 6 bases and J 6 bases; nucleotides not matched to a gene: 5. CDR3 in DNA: TGTGCCAGCAGAGGACAGGGGATGGATGGCTACACCTTC. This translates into CASRGQGMDGYTF.

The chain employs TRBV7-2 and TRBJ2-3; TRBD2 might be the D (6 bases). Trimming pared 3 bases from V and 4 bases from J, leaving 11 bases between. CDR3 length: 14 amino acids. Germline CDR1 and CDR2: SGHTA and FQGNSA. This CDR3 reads CASSLDYEADTQYF. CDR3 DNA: TGTGCCAGCAGCTTGGACTACGAGGCAGATACGCAGTATTTT.

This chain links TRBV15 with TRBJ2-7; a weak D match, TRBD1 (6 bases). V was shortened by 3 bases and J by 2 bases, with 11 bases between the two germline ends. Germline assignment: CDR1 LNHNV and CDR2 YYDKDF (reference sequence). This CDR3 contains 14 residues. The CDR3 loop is CATSSRDTAYEQYF. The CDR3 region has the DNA TGTGCCACCAGCAGCCGGGACACGGCCTACGAGCAGTACTTC.